This T cell receptor beta chain originates from a study of vaccination effects on CD4 cells after COVID-19. The table came from immunoSEQ multiplex PCR; TCRdb's copy has only in-frame clones and leaves some out. The sample lists just over 55,000 clones; less than 80% were seen once. The V gene end was trimmed by 6 bases and the J gene end by 0 bases; junction bases not matched to a gene: 5. The CDR3 has 14 amino acids. Germline V lookup: CDR1 SQVTM, CDR2 ANQGSEA. Culture lasted over 9 days before CD4+ T cell isolation. The vaccine given was either BNT162b2 or mRNA-1273, in two doses. Concerning this clone itself: Its specificity is not known.

The V and J genes are TRBV29-1 and TRBJ2-1, with TRBD1 matching 7 bases. The source material was CD4+ T cells from PBMCs cultured without peptide, sampled after COVID-19 vaccination. This TCR was recovered from a human donor who received a COVID-19 vaccine. The CDR3: CSVKQGSSYNEQFF. CDR3 nucleotide sequence: TGCAGCGTCAAACAGGGGAGCTCCTACAATGAGCAGTTCTTC.